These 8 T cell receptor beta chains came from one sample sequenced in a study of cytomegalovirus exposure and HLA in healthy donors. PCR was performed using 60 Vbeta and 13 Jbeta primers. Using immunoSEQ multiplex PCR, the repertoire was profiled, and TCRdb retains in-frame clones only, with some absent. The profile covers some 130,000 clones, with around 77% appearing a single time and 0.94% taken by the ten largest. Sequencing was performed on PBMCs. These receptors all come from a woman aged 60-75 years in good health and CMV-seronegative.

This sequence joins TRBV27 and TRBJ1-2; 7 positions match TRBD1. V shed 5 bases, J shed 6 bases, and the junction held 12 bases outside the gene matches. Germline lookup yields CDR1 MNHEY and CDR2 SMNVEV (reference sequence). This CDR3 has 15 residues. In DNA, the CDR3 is TGTGCCAGCAGTCTTCGGGGCAGGGGGATTGATGGCTACACCTTC. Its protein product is CASSLRGRGIDGYTF.

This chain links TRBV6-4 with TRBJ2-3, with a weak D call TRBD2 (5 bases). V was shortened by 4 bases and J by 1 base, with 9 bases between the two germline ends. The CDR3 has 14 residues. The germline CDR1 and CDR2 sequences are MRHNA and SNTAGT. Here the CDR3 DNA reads TGTGCCAGCAGTGTCGAGGGCCGCACAGATACGCAGTATTTT. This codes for CASSVEGRTDTQYF.

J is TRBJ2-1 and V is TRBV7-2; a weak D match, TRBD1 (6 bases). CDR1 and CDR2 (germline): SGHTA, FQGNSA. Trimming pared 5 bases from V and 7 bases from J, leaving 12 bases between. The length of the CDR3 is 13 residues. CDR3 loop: CASSPGRGNEQFF. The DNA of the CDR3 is TGTGCCAGCAGCCCGGGTAGGGGGAATGAGCAGTTCTTC.

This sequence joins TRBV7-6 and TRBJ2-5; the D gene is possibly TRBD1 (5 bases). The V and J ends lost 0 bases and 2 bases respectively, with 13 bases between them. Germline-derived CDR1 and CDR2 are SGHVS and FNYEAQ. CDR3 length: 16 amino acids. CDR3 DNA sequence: TGTGCCAGCAGCTTAGCGCCCCAGGGCCTACAAGAGACCCAGTACTTC. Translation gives CASSLAPQGLQETQYF.

The CDR3 sequence is CATRLAGIVADTQYF. In nucleotides, the CDR3 is TGTGCCACCCGACTAGCGGGAATAGTCGCAGATACGCAGTATTTT. This chain links TRBV28 with TRBJ2-3; TRBD2 aligns across 11 bases. With 10 bases clipped from V and 4 bases from J, the junction kept 10 bases outside the gene matches. Germline V lookup: CDR1 MDHEN, CDR2 SYDVKM. The CDR3 has 15 amino acids.

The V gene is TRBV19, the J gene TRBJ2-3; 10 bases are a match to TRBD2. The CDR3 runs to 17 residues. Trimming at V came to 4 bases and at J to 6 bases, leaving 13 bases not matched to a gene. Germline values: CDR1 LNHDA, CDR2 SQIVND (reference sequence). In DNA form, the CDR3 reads TGTGCCAGTAGTAGATCTAGCGGGGGTGCGGCAGGGGATACGCAGTATTTT. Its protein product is CASSRSSGGAAGDTQYF.

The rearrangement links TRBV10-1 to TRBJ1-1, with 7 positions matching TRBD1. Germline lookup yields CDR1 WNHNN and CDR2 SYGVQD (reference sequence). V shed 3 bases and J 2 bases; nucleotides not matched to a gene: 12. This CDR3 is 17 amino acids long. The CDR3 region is CASSDSERTGLNTEAFF. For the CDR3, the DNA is TGCGCCAGCAGTGATTCCGAAAGGACAGGTCTCAACACTGAAGCTTTCTTT.

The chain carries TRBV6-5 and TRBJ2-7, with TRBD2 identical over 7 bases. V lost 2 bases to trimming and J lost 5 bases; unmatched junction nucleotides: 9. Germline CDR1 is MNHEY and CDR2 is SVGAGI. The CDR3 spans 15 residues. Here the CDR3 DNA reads TGTGCCAGCAGTTACCGTGGACTAGTTGTCCACGAGCAGTACTTC. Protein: CASSYRGLVVHEQYF.